This TCR beta chain was documented in a study of CD8+CD57+ T cells in acquired aplastic anemia. TCR beta VDJ combinations and CDR3 sequences were profiled from genomic DNA. MiXCR, run by TCRdb on the reads, gives a single entry per CDR3 protein. The table shows a few hundred thousand distinct CDR3 sequences, with 70% to 85% occurring only once. As to this clonotype: The antigen is undetermined.

After removal of 4 bases from V and 7 bases from J, the junction contained 2 bases not matched to a gene. The CDR3 loop spans 13 amino acids. Per the germline V gene, CDR1 is SSHAT and CDR2 is FNYEAQ (reference sequence). Notes on the study in general: It was found that roughly 29 CD8+ CDR3 sequences were shared between patients and controls.

All patients picked for sequencing had shown, by flow cytometry, an expansion of CD8+CD57+ cells. Severe acquired aplastic anemia was diagnosed in all patients. The V and J genes are TRBV7-7 and TRBJ1-5; 9 bases fit TRBD1. The origin of this receptor is a human donor with aplastic anemia. The sample consisted of sorted CD4+, CD8+, or CD8+CD57+ T cells (not recorded which) from PBMCs. The CDR3 here is CASSSDRGQPQHF. Written as DNA, the CDR3 is TGTGCCAGCAGCTCTGACAGGGGGCAGCCCCAGCATTTT. Full variable domain (outside the CDR3, taken from reference TRBV7-7 and TRBJ1-5): GAGVSQSPRYKVTKRGQDVTLRCDPISSHATLYWYQQALGQGPEFLTYFNYEAQPDKSGLPSDRFSAERPEGSISTLTIQRTEQRDSAMYRCASSSDRGQPQHFGDGTRLSIL.